This TCR beta chain emerged from a study of blood T cells in healthy people across ages. As concerns this clonotype: The antigen remains undetermined.

General study results and limits: Long-lived donors had more naive CD4+ cells and higher diversity than aged donors.

Donation came from healthy Caucasian individuals in Russia who were aged about 6 to 90. The draw of peripheral blood yielded around 10 milliliters from each donor. For the second PCR, which ran for 7 to 11 cycles, a sample-barcoded 5' primer and a J-beta primer mix were used. Individual samples furnished no less than 2.5 million CDR3-containing paired-end reads apiece. TCRdb ran MiXCR on the 5' RACE reads and lists one entry per CDR3 protein. The sample has hundreds of thousands of distinct CDR3 sequences; 58% are singletons. The CDR3 runs 14 residues. Germline V gene sequence: CDR1 MDHEN, CDR2 SYDVKM. V dropped 7 bases and J dropped 1; count of bases not matched to a gene: 6.

The receptor's source is a man aged 60-69 years in good health. Source material: blood. The rearrangement links TRBV28 to TRBJ2-5; 7 nucleotides agree with TRBD2. CDR3 loop: CASIQGGAQETQYF. DNA of the CDR3: TGTGCCAGCATCCAGGGAGGGGCCCAAGAGACCCAGTACTTC.